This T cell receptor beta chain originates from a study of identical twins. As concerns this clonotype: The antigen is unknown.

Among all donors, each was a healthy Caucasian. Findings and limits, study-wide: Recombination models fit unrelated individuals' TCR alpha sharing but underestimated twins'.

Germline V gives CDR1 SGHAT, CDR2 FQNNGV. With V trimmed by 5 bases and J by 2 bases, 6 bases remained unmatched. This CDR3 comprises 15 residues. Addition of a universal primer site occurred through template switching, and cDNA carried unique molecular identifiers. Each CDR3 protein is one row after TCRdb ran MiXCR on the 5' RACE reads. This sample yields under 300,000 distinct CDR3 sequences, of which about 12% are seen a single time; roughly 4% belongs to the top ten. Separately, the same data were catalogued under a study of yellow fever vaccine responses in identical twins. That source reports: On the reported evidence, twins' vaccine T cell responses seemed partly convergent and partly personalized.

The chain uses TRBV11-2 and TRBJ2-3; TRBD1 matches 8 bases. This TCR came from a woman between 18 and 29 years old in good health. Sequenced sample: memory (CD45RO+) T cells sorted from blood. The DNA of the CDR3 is TGTGCCAGCAGCCCTAGACAGGGGATCACAGATACGCAGTATTTT. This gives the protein CASSPRQGITDTQYF.